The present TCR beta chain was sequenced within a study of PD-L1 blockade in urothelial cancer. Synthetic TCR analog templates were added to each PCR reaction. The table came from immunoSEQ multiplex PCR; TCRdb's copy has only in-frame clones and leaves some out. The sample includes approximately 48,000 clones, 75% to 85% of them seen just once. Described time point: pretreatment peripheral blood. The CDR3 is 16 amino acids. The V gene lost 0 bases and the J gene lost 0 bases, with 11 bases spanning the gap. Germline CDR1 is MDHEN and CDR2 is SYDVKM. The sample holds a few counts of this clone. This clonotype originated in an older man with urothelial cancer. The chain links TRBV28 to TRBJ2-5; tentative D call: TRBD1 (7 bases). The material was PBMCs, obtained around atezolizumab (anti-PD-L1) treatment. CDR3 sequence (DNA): TGTGCCAGCAGTTTATGGGCAGGGGGGAACCAAGAGACCCAGTACTTC. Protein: CASSLWAGGNQETQYF.